These T cell receptor beta chains were read from a single sample in a study of blood T cell repertoires in COVID-19. Here immunoSEQ multiplex PCR was the method, and the copy in TCRdb shows in-frame clones only, minus some. This sample has over 150,000 clones, with approximately 91% found just once. The sample consisted of peripheral blood. The receptors derive from a man in his late teens or twenties with acute or convalescent COVID-19. CDR3s include the opening cysteine and the closing phenylalanine or tryptophan. D genes are given only for firm matches. Not all rows give a size; the values are once, few, many and, for expanded clones, a class.

j_gene,d_gene,abundance,v_gene,CDR3nt,CDR3aa
TRBJ1-2,NA,NA,TRBV24-1,TGTGCCACCAGTGATGATCGAGCCCATGATGGCTACACCTTC,CATSDDRAHDGYTF
TRBJ2-7,NA,NA,TRBV12-5,TGTGCTAGTGGTTTAGGGGGGGCTTCCGAGCAGTACTTC,CASGLGGASEQYF
TRBJ1-5,NA,NA,TRBV11-2,TGTGCCAGCAGCTCCGACTACAATCAGCCCCAGCATTTT,CASSSDYNQPQHF
TRBJ2-3,NA,NA,TRBV9,TGTGCCAGCAGCCCCCGAGTTTTGGAGGATACGCAGTATTTT,CASSPRVLEDTQYF
TRBJ2-3,TRBD2,once,TRBV11-2,TGTGCCAGCAGCTTCAGCGGGGGGGCGGGAGATACGCAGTATTTT,CASSFSGGAGDTQYF
TRBJ1-1,NA,NA,TRBV3-1/TRBV3-2,TGTGCCAGCAGCTCCTCAGGGTTGAACACTGAAGCTTTCTTT,CASSSSGLNTEAFF
TRBJ1-2,NA,NA,TRBV5-1,TGCGCCAGCGCAACTATCGCCCTAGCAAACATCGGCTATGGCTACACCTTC,CASATIALANIGYGYTF
TRBJ1-4,TRBD1,NA,TRBV7-2,TGTGCCAGCAGTGACCCCGGGACAGGCGGTGAAAAACTGTTTTTT,CASSDPGTGGEKLFF
TRBJ2-7,TRBD1,NA,TRBV13,TGTGCCAGCAGCCGGACAGGGAGCTCCTACGAGCAGTACTTC,CASSRTGSSYEQYF
TRBJ2-7,TRBD2,NA,TRBV6-5,TGTGCCAGCAGTTCACGGACTAGTAGGCGCGAGCAGTACTTC,CASSSRTSRREQYF
TRBJ1-1,NA,NA,TRBV5-1,TGCGCCAGCAGCCAAACCTTACCGGGCACTGAAGCTTTCTTT,CASSQTLPGTEAFF
TRBJ1-5,NA,NA,TRBV5-1,TGCGCCAGCAGCCCTGACAGCCTCAATCAGCCCCAGCATTTT,CASSPDSLNQPQHF
TRBJ2-2,NA,NA,TRBV6-5,TGTGCCAGCAAGAGGGACACCGGGGAGCTGTTTTTT,CASKRDTGELFF
TRBJ2-3,TRBD2,NA,TRBV5-1,TGCGCCAGCACCCGGCGGGGGGTTTGGGGCACAGATACGCAGTATTTT,CASTRRGVWGTDTQYF
TRBJ2-3,NA,NA,TRBV19,TGTGCCAGTAGTCCTCCGGGTTTTGGCACAGATACGCAGTATTTT,CASSPPGFGTDTQYF
TRBJ1-3,NA,NA,TRBV11-2,TGTGCCAGCAGCACCATAACAGGGTCGGCTGGAAACACCATATATTTT,CASSTITGSAGNTIYF
TRBJ2-1,TRBD2,NA,TRBV5-4,TGTGCCAGCAGCTTGGGTAGCGGGGGGGCCAGAGAGCAGTTCTTC,CASSLGSGGAREQFF
TRBJ2-2,NA,NA,TRBV2,TGTGCCAGCGGGGGCGCGAACACCGGGGAGCTGTTTTTT,CASGGANTGELFF
TRBJ1-5,NA,NA,TRBV6-5,TGTGCCAGCAGTTCCTCGACAGCTAGCAATCAGCCCCAGCATTTT,CASSSSTASNQPQHF
TRBJ2-1,TRBD2,NA,TRBV7-7,TGTGCCAGCAGCAGGACTAGCGGGACAGTCTACAATGAGCAGTTCTTC,CASSRTSGTVYNEQFF
TRBJ2-2,NA,NA,TRBV5-5,TGTGCCAGCAGCTTGGGGGCAGGGTTCATCCTCGGGGAGCTGTTTTTT,CASSLGAGFILGELFF
TRBJ2-7,TRBD2,NA,TRBV7-8,TGTGCCAGCAGCCTAGTAGCGGGAGGTATTCCATACGAGCAGTACTTC,CASSLVAGGIPYEQYF
TRBJ2-1,TRBD1,NA,TRBV2,TGTGCCAGCAGGGAACAGGGGGCAGGGGAGCAGTTCTTC,CASREQGAGEQFF
TRBJ1-2,NA,few,TRBV5-5,TGTGCCAGCAGCTTGGGGGCGTTTCTCTATGGCTACACCTTC,CASSLGAFLYGYTF
TRBJ1-1,NA,NA,TRBV6-1,TGTGCCAGCAGTGAAGCGGCAGGGAACACTGAAGCTTTCTTT,CASSEAAGNTEAFF
TRBJ2-1,TRBD1,NA,TRBV2,TGTGCCAGCAGTGAAAAGGGACAGGGTTACAATGAGCAGTTCTTC,CASSEKGQGYNEQFF
TRBJ2-1,TRBD2,NA,TRBV24-1,TGTGCCACCAGTGCCCTCGGAAGCGGGAGGATCGATGAGCAGTTCTTC,CATSALGSGRIDEQFF
TRBJ2-2,NA,NA,TRBV5-6,TGTGCCAGCAGCTCCGACTCACCCGGGGTGGTAAGGAACACCGGGGAGCTGTTTTTT,CASSSDSPGVVRNTGELFF
TRBJ2-1,TRBD2,NA,TRBV6-5,TGTGCCAGCAGTTACTCTGCTAGCGGGAGTTATGAGCAGTTCTTC,CASSYSASGSYEQFF
TRBJ2-7,TRBD1,NA,TRBV5-1,TGCGCCAGCAGCACACAGGGGGCAGGTTACGAGCAGTACTTC,CASSTQGAGYEQYF
TRBJ2-5,TRBD2,NA,TRBV6-2/TRBV6-3,TGTGCCAGCAGTTACACCCCCGGGACTAGCGGGAGGCTGACCCAGTACTTC,CASSYTPGTSGRLTQYF
TRBJ2-1,TRBD2,NA,TRBV5-4,TGTGCCAGCAGGGATTCACTAGCGGGGGAATACAATGAGCAGTTCTTC,CASRDSLAGEYNEQFF
TRBJ2-5,TRBD2,NA,TRBV4-2,TGTGCCAGCAGCCAAGTAACGGGGGGGGTGGAGACCCAGTACTTC,CASSQVTGGVETQYF
TRBJ1-5,NA,NA,TRBV6-6,TGTGCCAGCAGTTACTCATCTCTGGGGGGTTCACAGCCCCAGCATTTT,CASSYSSLGGSQPQHF
TRBJ2-3,NA,NA,TRBV5-1,TGCGCCAGCAGGCGGGGAGATACGCAGTATTTT,CASRRGDTQYF
TRBJ1-5,TRBD1,NA,TRBV6-4,TGTGCCAGCAGTGAAACCGGGACAGGGGAAAGAAGACAGCCCCAGCATTTT,CASSETGTGERRQPQHF
TRBJ1-5,TRBD1,NA,TRBV3-1/TRBV3-2,TGTGCCAGCAGCCAGGCCGGGACAGGGGGTTCTCAGCCCCAGCATTTT,CASSQAGTGGSQPQHF
TRBJ1-2,TRBD1,once,TRBV6-5,TGTGCCAGCAGTCGGGGACAGGGAAATGGCTACACCTTC,CASSRGQGNGYTF
TRBJ1-2,TRBD1,NA,TRBV30,TGTGCCTGGAGCCGACAGGGGATATATGGCTACACCTTC,CAWSRQGIYGYTF
TRBJ1-1,NA,once,TRBV12-3/TRBV12-4,TGTGCCAGCAGTTTGCGGATTAACACTGAAGCTTTCTTT,CASSLRINTEAFF
TRBJ1-4,NA,once,TRBV6-5,TGTGCCAGCATCAGACAGGCTAATGAAAAACTGTTTTTT,CASIRQANEKLFF
TRBJ2-2,TRBD2,NA,TRBV24-1,TGTGCCACCAGTGAGCTAGGGACTAGCGGGAGTAGGGACACCGGGGAGCTGTTTTTT,CATSELGTSGSRDTGELFF
TRBJ1-2,TRBD1,once,TRBV6-5,TGTGCCAGCAGTTCTCGAGAGGGACAGGGTAACTATGGCTACACCTTC,CASSSREGQGNYGYTF
TRBJ2-7,NA,NA,TRBV10-3,TGTGCCATCAGTGATTTAGGGACACGCGGCGAGCAGTACTTC,CAISDLGTRGEQYF
TRBJ2-7,NA,NA,TRBV30,TGTGCCTGGAGTGTAAACAGGATTTACGAGCAGTACTTC,CAWSVNRIYEQYF
TRBJ1-1,TRBD1,NA,TRBV6-5,TGTGCCAGCAGTAGGACAGGGGGTTCTGAAGCTTTCTTT,CASSRTGGSEAFF
TRBJ2-2,TRBD2,once,TRBV9,TGTGCCAGCAGCTCCGGGGGGATTGGGGCGAACACCGGGGAGCTGTTTTTT,CASSSGGIGANTGELFF
TRBJ2-7,TRBD2,NA,TRBV4-2,TGTGCCAGCAGCCAAGATCTCGAGGGAGGGCCCTACGAGCAGTACTTC,CASSQDLEGGPYEQYF
TRBJ2-1,NA,NA,TRBV6-5,TGTGCCAGCAGTTTTTCCGGGACTCAGAATGAGCAGTTCTTC,CASSFSGTQNEQFF
TRBJ1-3,NA,NA,TRBV2,TGTGCCAGCAGCCTCTCCAACTCTGGGCTACTTGATTTCTCTGGAAACACCATATATTTT,CASSLSNSGLLDFSGNTIYF
TRBJ2-2,TRBD2,NA,TRBV24-1,TGTGCCACCAGTGAGGCGGGGGGCACCGGGGAGCTGTTTTTT,CATSEAGGTGELFF
TRBJ2-7,NA,NA,TRBV19,TGTGCCAGTAGTGTGGCGGAAACCTACGAGCAGTACTTC,CASSVAETYEQYF
TRBJ1-5,NA,NA,TRBV3-1/TRBV3-2,TGTGCCAGCAGCCTTAGACATCTGGGTCAGCCCCAGCATTTT,CASSLRHLGQPQHF
TRBJ2-3,NA,NA,TRBV5-1,TGCGCCAGCAGCTTGGCGACTGACACAGATACGCAGTATTTT,CASSLATDTDTQYF
TRBJ2-1,NA,NA,TRBV15,TGTGCCACCAGCAGAGACAGGGCCAAAATGAGTGAGCAGTTCTTC,CATSRDRAKMSEQFF